One T cell receptor beta chain is described in this entry. Germline V CDR1 and CDR2: MNHEY, SVGAGI. This CDR3 has 12 amino acids. Between the trimmed V and J ends, which lost 6 bases and 12 bases, there was a span of 15 bases. The sample comes from a study of CD8 T cells in Susac syndrome. Random-hexamer reverse transcription was applied to roughly 0.5 to 1 ug RNA. Each CDR3 protein is one row after TCRdb ran MiXCR on the immunoSEQ multiplex PCR reads. The profile covers approximately 120,000 distinct CDR3 sequences, with just under 95% appearing a single time and roughly 0.12% taken by the ten largest.

The chain is built from TRBV6-5 and TRBJ2-1; perhaps TRBD2 as D (5 bases). Specimen: CD8+ T cells from PBMCs. The TCR sequence derives from a human donor in good health. Here the CDR3 reads CASSQSYGGQFF. The CDR3 coding sequence is TGTGCCAGCAGCCAGTCTTACGGAGGGCAGTTCTTC.